The rows below give T cell receptor beta chains drawn from one sample of a study of blood T cell repertoires in COVID-19. Sequenced by immunoSEQ multiplex PCR; TCRdb stores in-frame clones only, minus some. This sample has under 250,000 clones, with just under 90% found just once. Sequenced input: peripheral blood. The source of these receptors is a young man with COVID-19, enrolled during active disease. CDR3s include the opening cysteine and the closing phenylalanine or tryptophan. Each record gives: CDR3 length, V gene, D gene, clone size, J gene, CDR3 DNA, CDR3 protein. The D gene is left open where the match is weak. Size is omitted from some rows. Given values are once, few, many or a class for expanded clones.

16	TRBV9	TRBD1	-	TRBJ1-1	TGTGCCAGCAGCGTAGCCCCCTTACAGGGGGCTGCTGAAGCTTTCTTT	CASSVAPLQGAAEAFF
15	TRBV7-9	-	-	TRBJ2-2	TGTGCCAGCAGCGAACGAGATGCGAACACCGGGGAGCTGTTTTTT	CASSERDANTGELFF
16	TRBV18	-	-	TRBJ1-5	TGTGCCAGCTCACCTAAAGGGGCAGTTCTGGATCAGCCCCAGCATTTT	CASSPKGAVLDQPQHF
15	TRBV6-6	TRBD2	-	TRBJ2-3	TGTGCCAGCAGTTTCTCCCGGGGGGGCCAAGATACGCAGTATTTT	CASSFSRGGQDTQYF
17	TRBV9	-	-	TRBJ2-3	TGTGCCAGCAGCGACTACTCCGGGACTCCCAAGGGGGATACGCAGTATTTT	CASSDYSGTPKGDTQYF
10	TRBV20-1	TRBD1	-	TRBJ2-7	TGCAGGTTGGGACAGAACGAGCAGTACTTC	CRLGQNEQYF
15	TRBV7-9	-	-	TRBJ1-2	TGTGCCAGCAGCTTAGCGGTAGGAGCTAACTATGGCTACACCTTC	CASSLAVGANYGYTF
14	TRBV27	-	-	TRBJ1-2	TGTGCCAGCAGTTTCGGGGTTTTGGCCTATGGCTACACCTTC	CASSFGVLAYGYTF
14	TRBV5-1	-	-	TRBJ2-1	TGCGCCAGTACTCGACAGCTTGAATACAATGAGCAGTTCTTC	CASTRQLEYNEQFF
16	TRBV5-1	TRBD1	-	TRBJ1-1	TGCGCCAGCAGCTCGGGGGCCGTGACAGGGGACACTGAAGCTTTCTTT	CASSSGAVTGDTEAFF
16	TRBV6-1	-	-	TRBJ1-3	TGTGCCAGCAGTGTGGGGGGGACGACTGCTGGAAACACCATATATTTT	CASSVGGTTAGNTIYF
16	TRBV4-1	TRBD1	once	TRBJ1-6	TGCGCCAGCAGCCAAATCACAGGGGACAATAATTCACCCCTCCACTTT	CASSQITGDNNSPLHF
15	TRBV6-5	TRBD1	-	TRBJ2-7	TGTGCCAGCAGTTCCGGGACAGGGTTCTTTCACGAGCAGTACTTC	CASSSGTGFFHEQYF
15	TRBV3-1/TRBV3-2	TRBD1	once	TRBJ1-4	TGTGCCAGCAGCCCCCGACAGGGCCGAGATGAAAAACTGTTTTTT	CASSPRQGRDEKLFF
15	TRBV7-2	-	-	TRBJ1-5	TGTGCCAGCAGCTTAGGGGGCGGGGGCGGACAGCCCCAGCATTTT	CASSLGGGGGQPQHF
13	TRBV12-3/TRBV12-4	-	-	TRBJ2-1	TGTGCCACCTCACAGGGCCCCTACAATGAGCAGTTCTTC	CATSQGPYNEQFF
16	TRBV18	-	-	TRBJ1-3	TGTGCCAGCTCACCACCGAGGGGGACCTCTGGAAACACCATATATTTT	CASSPPRGTSGNTIYF
17	TRBV18	TRBD1	-	TRBJ1-4	TGTGCCAGCTTCCGAGGACAGGCGAAAGGCGGAAGAGAAAAACTGTTTTTT	CASFRGQAKGGREKLFF
13	TRBV7-9	-	-	TRBJ2-5	TGTGCCAGCAGCTTGGGCCCGCAAGAGACCCAGTACTTC	CASSLGPQETQYF
16	TRBV24-1	TRBD2	-	TRBJ2-2	TGTGCCACCAGTGACCCGCCTAGCGGGAGGCACGGGGAGCTGTTTTTT	CATSDPPSGRHGELFF
12	TRBV5-6	-	-	TRBJ2-1	TGTGCCAGCAGCCTCAGGGTAGGTGAGCAGTTCTTC	CASSLRVGEQFF
15	TRBV20-1	-	-	TRBJ2-1	TGCAGTGCTAGTACTGCTAGCGCGATATACAATGAGCAGTTCTTC	CSASTASAIYNEQFF
14	TRBV11-2	-	-	TRBJ2-7	TGTGCCAGCAGCACTTACAGGGTCTCCTACGAGCAGTACTTC	CASSTYRVSYEQYF
14	TRBV30	TRBD1	-	TRBJ2-1	TGTGCCTGGAGCGGGGGGACAGGGTACAATGAGCAGTTCTTC	CAWSGGTGYNEQFF
13	TRBV5-8	TRBD1	-	TRBJ2-5	TGTGCCAGCAGCCACGACAGGGTCGAGACCCAGTACTTC	CASSHDRVETQYF
17	TRBV3-1/TRBV3-2	TRBD1	-	TRBJ2-5	TGTGCCAGCAGCCAAGATCGCCGGACAGGGGGAACAGAGACCCAGTACTTC	CASSQDRRTGGTETQYF
13	TRBV7-9	-	once	TRBJ1-1	TGTGCCAGCAGCTTCAGCCGGGACACTGAAGCTTTCTTT	CASSFSRDTEAFF
13	TRBV19	TRBD1	-	TRBJ2-3	TGTGCCACTGGACAGGGAGGCACAGATACGCAGTATTTT	CATGQGGTDTQYF
15	TRBV3-1/TRBV3-2	TRBD1	-	TRBJ2-1	TGTGCCAGCACCCAGCGACAGGGCGGATACAATGAGCAGTTCTTC	CASTQRQGGYNEQFF